This T cell receptor beta chain was sequenced during a study of T cell responses to AZD1222 COVID-19 vaccine. TCRdb's copy holds only in-frame clones and misses some; the assay was immunoSEQ multiplex PCR. There are 180,000 or so clones in the sample; less than 90% occur only once, and around 1.6% lies in the top ten. The CDR3 totals 14 residues. Trimming stripped 1 base from V and 3 bases from J, with 7 bases between. The germline V gene has CDR1 LGHNA and CDR2 YNFKEQ. This rearrangement joins TRBV4-2 to TRBJ2-1, with D tentatively TRBD2 (6 bases). Material: peripheral blood, obtained on day 0 of AZD1222 vaccination. The TCR comes from an adult in good health. The CDR3 loop reads CASSQVADYNEQFF. CDR3 DNA sequence: TGTGCCAGCAGCCAAGTAGCGGACTACAATGAGCAGTTCTTC.